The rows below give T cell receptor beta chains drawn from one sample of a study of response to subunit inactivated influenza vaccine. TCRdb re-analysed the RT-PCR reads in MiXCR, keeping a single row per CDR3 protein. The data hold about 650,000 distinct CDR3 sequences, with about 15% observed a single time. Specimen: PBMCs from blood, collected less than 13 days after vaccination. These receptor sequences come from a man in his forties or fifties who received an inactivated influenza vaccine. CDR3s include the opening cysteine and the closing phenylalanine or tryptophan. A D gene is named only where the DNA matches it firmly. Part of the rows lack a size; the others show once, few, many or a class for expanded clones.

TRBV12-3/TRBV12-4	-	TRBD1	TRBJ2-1	CASSRPSGTGRNEQFF	TGTGCCAGCAGTCGACCTTCCGGGACAGGGAGGAATGAGCAGTTCTTC
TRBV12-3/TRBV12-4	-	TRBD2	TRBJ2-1	CASSLLAGNLYNEQFF	TGTGCCAGCAGTTTATTAGCGGGAAACCTCTACAATGAGCAGTTCTTC
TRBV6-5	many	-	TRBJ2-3	CASSYSVDTDTQYF	TGTGCCAGCAGTTACTCGGTAGACACAGATACGCAGTATTTT
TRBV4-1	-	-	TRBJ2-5	CASSQVYSQETQYF	TGCGCCAGCAGCCAAGTCTATTCCCAAGAGACCCAGTACTTC
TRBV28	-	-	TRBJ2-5	CASIPSGGLQETQYF	TGTGCCAGCATCCCGTCAGGGGGACTACAAGAGACCCAGTACTTC
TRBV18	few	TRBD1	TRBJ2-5	CASQQGARQETQYF	TGTGCCAGCCAGCAGGGGGCGCGTCAAGAGACCCAGTACTTC
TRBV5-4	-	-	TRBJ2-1	CASSLEGSEQFF	TGTGCCAGCAGCTTGGAAGGCTCTGAGCAGTTCTTC
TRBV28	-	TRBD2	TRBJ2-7	CASSSQRLAGVYEQYF	TGTGCCAGCAGTAGCCAGAGACTAGCGGGAGTGTACGAGCAGTACTTC
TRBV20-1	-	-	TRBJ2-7	CSAKDLTWGEQYF	TGCAGTGCTAAGGACTTAACGTGGGGCGAGCAGTACTTC
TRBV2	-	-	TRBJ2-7	CASSGEGLGSYEQYF	TGTGCCAGCAGTGGTGAAGGCCTTGGCTCCTACGAGCAGTACTTC
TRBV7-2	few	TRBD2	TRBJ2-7	CASSPYGAGGYEQYF	TGTGCCAGCAGCCCGTACGGTGCGGGGGGGTACGAGCAGTACTTC
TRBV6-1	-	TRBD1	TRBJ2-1	CASSMDRVYNEQFF	TGTGCCAGCAGTATGGACAGGGTGTACAATGAGCAGTTCTTC
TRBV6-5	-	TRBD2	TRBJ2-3	CASSYSMAVSGVLNTQYF	TGTGCCAGCAGTTACTCGATGGCGGTGAGCGGGGTCTTAAATACGCAGTATTTT
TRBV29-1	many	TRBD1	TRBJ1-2	CSGRQGLSYTF	TGCAGCGGAAGACAGGGCCTAAGCTACACCTTC
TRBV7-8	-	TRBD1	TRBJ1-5	CASSSLTGNQPQHF	TGTGCCAGCAGCTCCTTGACAGGGAATCAGCCCCAGCATTTT
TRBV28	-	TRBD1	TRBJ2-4	CASSFGQAGIQYF	TGTGCCAGCAGCTTCGGACAGGCGGGCATTCAGTACTTC
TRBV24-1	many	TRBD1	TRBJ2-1	CATSGHRGGEQFF	TGTGCCACCAGTGGCCACAGGGGCGGTGAGCAGTTCTTC
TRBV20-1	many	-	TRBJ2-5	CSARHPGRGVETQYF	TGCAGTGCTAGACACCCCGGAAGAGGGGTTGAGACCCAGTACTTC
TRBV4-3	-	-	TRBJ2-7	CASSQDMRGEGYEQYF	TGCGCCAGCAGCCAAGATATGAGGGGAGAGGGGTACGAGCAGTACTTC
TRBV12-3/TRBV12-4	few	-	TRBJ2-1	CASRLTRNEQFF	TGTGCCAGCAGGTTGACTAGAAATGAGCAGTTCTTC
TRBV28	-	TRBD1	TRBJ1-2	CASSLAGQENYGYTF	TGTGCCAGCAGTTTGGCAGGACAGGAAAACTATGGCTACACCTTC
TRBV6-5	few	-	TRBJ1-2	CASSYRAGYGYTF	TGTGCCAGCAGTTACAGGGCAGGCTATGGCTACACCTTC
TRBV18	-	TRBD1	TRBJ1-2	CASSPRDRGPGGYTF	TGTGCCAGCTCACCCCGGGACAGGGGACCTGGCGGCTACACCTTC
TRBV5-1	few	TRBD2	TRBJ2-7	CASSMASGTYEQYF	TGCGCCAGCAGCATGGCTAGCGGGACATACGAGCAGTACTTC
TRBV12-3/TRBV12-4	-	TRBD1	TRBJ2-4	CASSIWTGLVKNIQYF	TGTGCCAGCAGTATCTGGACAGGGTTAGTCAAAAACATTCAGTACTTC
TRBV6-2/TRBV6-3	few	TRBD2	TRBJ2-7	CASSFGGSLYEQYF	TGTGCCAGCAGTTTCGGCGGGAGCCTATACGAGCAGTACTTC
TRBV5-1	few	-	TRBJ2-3	CASSFGRGYTDTQYF	TGCGCCAGCAGCTTCGGGCGGGGATACACAGATACGCAGTATTTT
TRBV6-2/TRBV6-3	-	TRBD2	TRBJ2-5	CASSSLSGSLGETQYF	TGTGCCAGCAGTTCCCTAAGCGGGAGTTTAGGAGAGACCCAGTACTTC
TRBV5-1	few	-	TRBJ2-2	CASSLGGSDTGELFF	TGCGCCAGCAGCTTGGGAGGATCCGACACCGGGGAGCTGTTTTTT
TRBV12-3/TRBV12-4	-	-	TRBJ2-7	CASSFGSGAEQYF	TGTGCCAGCAGTTTCGGGTCAGGGGCCGAGCAGTACTTC
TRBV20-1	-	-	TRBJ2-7	CSARGVFSYEQYF	TGCAGTGCTAGAGGGGTTTTCTCCTACGAGCAGTACTTC
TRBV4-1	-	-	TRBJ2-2	CASSLSVQRATGELFF	TGCGCCAGCAGCCTCTCGGTTCAGAGGGCGACCGGGGAGCTGTTTTTT
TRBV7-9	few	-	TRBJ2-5	CASSLAGLSETQYF	TGTGCCAGCAGCTTAGCTGGTCTCTCGGAGACCCAGTACTTC
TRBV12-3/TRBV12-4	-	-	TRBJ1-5	CASKDSAHQPQHF	TGTGCCAGCAAAGACAGCGCCCATCAGCCCCAGCATTTT
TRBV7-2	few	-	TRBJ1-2	CASSSAGTTAGYTF	TGTGCCAGCAGCTCAGCCGGGACAACTGCTGGCTACACCTTC
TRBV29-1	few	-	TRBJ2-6	CSVLARGRISGANVLTF	TGCAGCGTTTTGGCCCGGGGCCGGATCTCTGGGGCCAACGTCCTGACTTTC
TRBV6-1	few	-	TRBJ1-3	CASVRTFSGNTIYF	TGTGCCAGCGTGAGGACTTTCTCTGGAAACACCATATATTTT
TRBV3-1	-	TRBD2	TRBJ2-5	CASSWMGTSSGETQYF	TGTGCCAGCTCCTGGATGGGGACTAGCTCTGGGGAGACCCAGTACTTC
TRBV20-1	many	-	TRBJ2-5	CSAKDSRSETQYF	TGCAGTGCAAAGGACAGCAGGTCGGAGACCCAGTACTTC
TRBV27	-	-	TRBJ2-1	CASSIIGNEQFF	TGTGCCAGCAGTATAATCGGGAATGAGCAGTTCTTC
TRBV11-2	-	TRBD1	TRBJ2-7	CASSLTRTGGSYEQYF	TGTGCCAGCAGCTTAACCAGGACAGGGGGCTCCTACGAGCAGTACTTC
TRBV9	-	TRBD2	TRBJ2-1	CASSFGAGTTYNEQFF	TGTGCCAGCAGCTTCGGAGCGGGGACGACCTACAATGAGCAGTTCTTC
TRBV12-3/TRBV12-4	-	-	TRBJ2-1	CASSLSGTSNEQFF	TGTGCCAGCAGTTTGTCCGGGACAAGCAATGAGCAGTTCTTC
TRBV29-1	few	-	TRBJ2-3	CSVEGENFLAPRGHTQYF	TGCAGCGTTGAAGGGGAGAACTTCTTAGCGCCCCGAGGGCATACGCAGTATTTT
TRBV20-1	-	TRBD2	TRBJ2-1	CSAPRLAAYNEQFF	TGCAGTGCTCCCCGACTAGCGGCTTACAATGAGCAGTTCTTC
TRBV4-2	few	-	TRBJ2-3	CASSHGELTDTQYF	TGTGCCAGCAGCCACGGGGAGCTCACAGATACGCAGTATTTT
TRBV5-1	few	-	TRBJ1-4	CASSFTPGGNEKLFF	TGCGCCAGCAGCTTCACCCCGGGAGGTAATGAAAAACTGTTTTTT